A selection of T cell receptor beta chains follows, all from one sample in a study of T cell responses to AZD1222 COVID-19 vaccine. Using immunoSEQ multiplex PCR, the repertoire was profiled, and TCRdb retains in-frame clones only, with some absent. The data contain more than 100,000 clones, approximately 90% of them seen just once; the ten biggest clones take up 3% to 4%. The source material was peripheral blood, sampled on day 0 of AZD1222 vaccination. The receptors stem from an adult in good health. Each CDR3 is given with its conserved first and last residue. A D gene is named only where the DNA matches it firmly. The listing skips clone size in some rows; elsewhere it reads once, few, many or a size class.

v_gene: TRBV11-2; d_gene: TRBD1; abundance: -; j_gene: TRBJ1-2; CDR3aa: CASSLTGQGGYGYTF; CDR3nt: TGTGCCAGCAGCTTAACGGGACAGGGGGGCTATGGCTACACCTTC
v_gene: TRBV6-5; d_gene: -; abundance: -; j_gene: TRBJ1-2; CDR3aa: CASSYSGRPSGYTF; CDR3nt: TGTGCCAGCAGTTACTCGGGCAGGCCCTCTGGCTACACCTTC
v_gene: TRBV29-1; d_gene: -; abundance: -; j_gene: TRBJ1-1; CDR3aa: CSVARAGAFF; CDR3nt: TGCAGCGTTGCTCGGGCCGGCGCTTTCTTT
v_gene: TRBV15; d_gene: -; abundance: once; j_gene: TRBJ1-4; CDR3aa: CATPHPDSSNEKLFF; CDR3nt: TGTGCCACCCCACATCCGGACAGCTCTAATGAAAAACTGTTTTTT
v_gene: TRBV6-6; d_gene: TRBD1; abundance: -; j_gene: TRBJ1-2; CDR3aa: CASNRDRGNYGYTF; CDR3nt: TGTGCCAGCAATCGGGACAGGGGAAACTATGGCTACACCTTC
v_gene: TRBV28; d_gene: TRBD1; abundance: -; j_gene: TRBJ1-5; CDR3aa: CASSLSQGARVFQPQHF; CDR3nt: TGTGCCAGCAGTTTGAGCCAGGGGGCCAGGGTCTTTCAGCCCCAGCATTTT
v_gene: TRBV3-1/TRBV3-2; d_gene: TRBD2; abundance: -; j_gene: TRBJ2-3; CDR3aa: CASSSPGLAFPDTQYF; CDR3nt: TGTGCCAGCAGCTCACCGGGACTAGCATTCCCAGATACGCAGTATTTT
v_gene: TRBV20-1; d_gene: -; abundance: -; j_gene: TRBJ2-7; CDR3aa: CSASPNSYEQYF; CDR3nt: TGCAGTGCTAGTCCTAACTCCTACGAGCAGTACTTC
v_gene: TRBV5-6; d_gene: TRBD1; abundance: -; j_gene: TRBJ1-2; CDR3aa: CASSGQGGLWGGYTF; CDR3nt: TGTGCCAGCAGCGGACAGGGAGGTCTCTGGGGAGGCTACACCTTC
v_gene: TRBV27; d_gene: -; abundance: once; j_gene: TRBJ1-1; CDR3aa: CASSFRTWGTEAFF; CDR3nt: TGTGCCAGCAGTTTTCGGACCTGGGGAACTGAAGCTTTCTTT
v_gene: TRBV5-1; d_gene: TRBD1; abundance: -; j_gene: TRBJ2-7; CDR3aa: CASSGDSLTYEQYF; CDR3nt: TGCGCCAGCAGCGGGGACAGCCTAACCTACGAGCAGTACTTC
v_gene: TRBV6-5; d_gene: TRBD1; abundance: -; j_gene: TRBJ2-3; CDR3aa: CASSYKGQGADTQYF; CDR3nt: TGTGCCAGCAGTTACAAGGGACAGGGAGCAGATACGCAGTATTTT
v_gene: TRBV27; d_gene: TRBD1; abundance: -; j_gene: TRBJ1-2; CDR3aa: CASSTLIDRVGGGYTF; CDR3nt: TGTGCCAGCAGTACCTTAATTGACAGGGTAGGGGGTGGCTACACCTTC
v_gene: TRBV29-1; d_gene: -; abundance: -; j_gene: TRBJ1-5; CDR3aa: CSVGEWGNQPQHF; CDR3nt: TGCAGCGTTGGAGAGTGGGGGAATCAGCCCCAGCATTTT
v_gene: TRBV27; d_gene: TRBD2; abundance: -; j_gene: TRBJ2-7; CDR3aa: CASSLLAGNYEQYF; CDR3nt: TGTGCCAGCAGTTTACTAGCGGGGAACTACGAGCAGTACTTC
v_gene: TRBV6-5; d_gene: TRBD2; abundance: -; j_gene: TRBJ2-1; CDR3aa: CASSYSSGGALYEQFF; CDR3nt: TGTGCCAGCAGTTACTCGAGCGGGGGGGCCCTCTATGAGCAGTTCTTC